This T cell receptor (beta chain) is from a study of OX40 agonist ivuxolimab in advanced cancers. In the study overall: Ivuxolimab was a fully human IgG2 agonistic monoclonal antibody targeting the costimulatory receptor OX40 (CD134). Intravenous ivuxolimab was administered to patients every 2 weeks at six dose levels: 0.01, 0.1, 0.3, 1.5, 3 and 10 mg/kg. Of the roughly 52 dose-escalation patients, hepatocellular carcinoma was present in around 20, melanoma in approximately 15, renal cell carcinoma in 9 and head and neck cancer in 9. The dose-escalation cohort was roughly 80% male with a mean age of approximately 60 years, ranging from roughly 20 to 80. Prior anti-PD-1, anti-PD-L1 or anti-CTLA-4 therapy was permitted, and checkpoint inhibitors had been received by around 40% of dose-escalation patients. Partial responses occurred in three dose-escalation patients, of whom one had hepatocellular carcinoma and two had cutaneous melanoma. The point of sequencing TCRbeta in the periphery was to test whether ivuxolimab changed TCR sequence diversity and drove clonal T-cell expansion. The paper reports the monotherapy dose-escalation portion (N ≈ 50 patients) of the phase I ivuxolimab trial.

Patients with a history of autoimmune disease or receiving systemic immunosuppression were excluded from the trial. In every dose cohort, peripheral blood was drawn for TCR sequencing at baseline, cycle 4 day 1, and cycle 7 day 1. Samples came from an open-label, multicenter, first-in-human phase I dose-escalation trial of ivuxolimab. Adults with locally advanced or metastatic melanoma, renal cell, hepatocellular, or head and neck squamous cell carcinoma were enrolled in the trial. Before TCR sequencing, CD4+ and CD8+ T cells were separately sorted from peripheral blood. Concerning this clone: There is no known antigen for this receptor. Base qualities are not provided; no much larger clone lies one nucleotide away.

What the authors observed across the whole study: The antigen specificity of the clonally expanded peripheral T cells was not determined. After ivuxolimab, CD8+ T cells had more expanded clones than CD4+ T cells on average. At doses of 0.1 to 3.0 mg/kg, clonal expansion of both CD4+ and CD8+ blood T cells was observed from baseline to week 6. Low levels of normalized T-cell clonal expansion were also shown by some nonresponding patients. Partial responders in the 0.1-3.0 mg/kg groups had among the lowest normalized peripheral clonal expansion, especially among CD8+ T cells.

Genomic DNA was isolated from the sorted cells so that the TCRbeta CDR3 region could be sequenced. The immunoSEQ Assay was used for sequencing of TCRbeta CDR3 regions. TCRdb stores this immuneACCESS table with in-frame sequences only. Part of the clones is absent; in the studies checked, under half of the shortfall reflects unresolved V genes, and no reason is known for the rest. Present in this sample are about 53,000 clones, roughly three quarters of which were seen just once. More than 2% of the sample is taken by the ten largest. The TCR comes from an adult with an advanced solid tumor such as melanoma, head and neck, liver or kidney cancer. The source was CD4+ or CD8+ T cells sorted from blood, collected in a trial of the OX40 agonist ivuxolimab.

The DNA sequence follows: TGCGCCAGCAGCCAGGACTTCTCTAGCACAGATACGCAGTATTTT. Its protein reads: CASSQDFSSTDTQYF. The chain is encoded by TRBV5-1 joined to TRBJ2-3; TRBD2 is perhaps the D gene, given 5 matching bases. Counted from cysteine to phenylalanine, this CDR3 has 15 amino acids. The sequence is cut down to CDR3 DNA, 45 bases in frame from base 1. CDR1 and CDR2 are read off the germline V gene as SGHRS and YFSETQ. The V end loses 4 bases and the J end loses 0 bases, and a stretch of 12 bases separates them.